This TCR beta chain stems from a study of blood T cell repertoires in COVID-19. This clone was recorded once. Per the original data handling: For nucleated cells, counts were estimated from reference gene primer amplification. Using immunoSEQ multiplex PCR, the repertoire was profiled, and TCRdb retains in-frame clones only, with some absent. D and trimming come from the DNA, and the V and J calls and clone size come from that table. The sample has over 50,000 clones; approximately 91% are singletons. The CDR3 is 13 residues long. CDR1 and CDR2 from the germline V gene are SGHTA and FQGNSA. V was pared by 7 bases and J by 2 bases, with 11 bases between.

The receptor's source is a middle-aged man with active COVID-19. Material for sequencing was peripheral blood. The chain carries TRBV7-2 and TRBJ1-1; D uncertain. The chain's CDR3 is CASTLGVNTEAFF. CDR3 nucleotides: TGTGCCAGCACCCTCGGGGTAAACACTGAAGCTTTCTTT. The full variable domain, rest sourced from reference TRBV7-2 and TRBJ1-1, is GAGVSQSPSNKVTEKGKDVELRCDPISGHTALYWYRQSLGQGLEFLIYFQGNSAPDKSGLPSDRFSAERTGGSVSTLTIQRTQQEDSAVYLCASTLGVNTEAFFGQGTRLTVV.